Presented here are 15 T cell receptor beta chains from one specimen sequenced in a study of CD8+ T cells in alopecia areata. The authors extracted RNA and reverse transcribed it into cDNA as the sequencing template. The table came from immunoSEQ multiplex PCR; TCRdb's copy has only in-frame clones and leaves some out. Listed for the sample are about 110,000 clones, none seen a single time. The sequenced sample consisted of lesional skin. The receptors shown here come from a C3H/HeJ mouse with alopecia areata. The strain bears MHC haplotype H2-k.

As concerns this clone: Gene names denote mouse genes. The observed sequence ends 4 residues before the CDR3 terminus, with the missing tail filled in from the germline J gene. The chain uses TRBV13-1 and TRBJ1-2; the match to TRBD1 covers 8 bases. Germline lookup yields CDR1 NSHNY and CDR2 SYGAGN. This CDR3 region has 16 residues. After removal of 0 bases from V and 0 bases from J, the junction contained 4 bases not matched to a gene. The DNA read from the CDR3 is TGTGCCAGCAGTGATGTACCGGGACAGGCAAACTCC. Its translation: CASSDVPGQANS. From start to end, the CDR3 is CASSDVPGQANSDYTF.

On this clone itself: At residue 13, the TCRdb protein and translated DNA are inconsistent; the protein given comes from the DNA. Genes and germline are mouse. CDR3 protein: CASGDGGDSYNSPLYF. The CDR3 DNA, read in part, is TGTGCCAGCGGTGACGGAGGGGATTCCTATAATTCGCCC. This chain connects TRBV13-2 to TRBJ1-6, with D perhaps matching TRBD1 (5 bases). The read halts 3 residues ahead of the CDR3 end, with the missing end drawn from the germline J gene. TRBJ1-6 is assigned to the ORF class and has an uncertain function. Trimming stripped 2 bases from V and 0 bases from J, with 9 bases between. Germline V gene sequence: CDR1 NNHNN, CDR2 SYGAGS (reference sequence). This CDR3 region has 16 residues.

Ten or more counts support this clone. Gene names denote mouse genes. The CDR3 end falls 4 residues outside the read, so it is completed with the germline J gene. The chain joins TRBV13-3 to TRBJ2-1, with 7 bases fitting TRBD1. The CDR3 length is 16 residues. Germline loops: CDR1 NNHDY, CDR2 SYVADS. The V segment lost 0 bases and the J segment 0 bases; nucleotides outside the gene matches: 3. The CDR3 region is CASSDAGTVNYAEQFF. Incomplete CDR3 DNA: TGTGCCAGCAGTGATGCCGGGACAGTTAACTATGCT.

In its sample, this clone was seen a few times. The genes are named according to mouse. The CDR3 end falls 4 residues outside the read, so it is completed with the germline J gene. The V gene is TRBV29, the J gene TRBJ2-5; D may be TRBD2 (6 bases). The CDR3 totals 12 residues. Germline CDR1 reads MSHET; CDR2 reads SYDVDS. Partial CDR3 DNA: TGTGCTAGCAGTACTGGGCGAGAC. It yields the protein CASSTGRD. The entire CDR3 protein reads CASSTGRDTQYF. The full variable domain, completed using reference TRBV29 and TRBJ2-5, is DMKVTQMPRYLIKRMGENVLLECGQDMSHETMYWYRQDPGLGLQLIYISYDVDSNSEGDIPKGYRVSRKKREHFSLILDSAKTNQTSVYFCASSTGRDTQYFGPGTRLLVL.

Of note for this clone: Gene and germline names: mouse. Sequencing ends 4 residues short of the CDR3 end; the germline J gene provides the rest. The chain joins TRBV13-1 to TRBJ2-7; 10 bases align to TRBD2. V trimming: 5 bases; J trimming: 2 bases; junction bases outside the gene matches: 4. Germline loops: CDR1 NSHNY, CDR2 SYGAGN. This CDR3 is built from 14 residues. The CDR3 loop reads CASSHGLGAYEQYF. The CDR3 DNA, read in part, is TGTGCCAGCAGCCACGGACTGGGGGCCTAT.

This clone has only a few counts. Gene names follow the mouse nomenclature. The missing CDR3 end, 4 residues past where the read stops, is filled in from the germline J gene. J is TRBJ2-1 and V is TRBV31, with 7 bases that match TRBD1. V lost 0 bases to trimming and J lost 0 bases; unmatched junction nucleotides: 2. Germline V gene lookup returns CDR1 GKSSPN and CDR2 SITVG. This CDR3 contains 15 residues. The sequenced part of the CDR3 DNA is TGTGCCTGGAGTCTAGGGACAGATAACTATGCT. Translating gives CAWSLGTDNYA. Given in full, the CDR3 is CAWSLGTDNYAEQFF.

This clone occurred a few times. A mismatch at residue 11 separates the TCRdb protein from the translated DNA, so the protein presented here was translated from the DNA. The genes and germline here are from mouse. The read ends 3 residues shy of where the CDR3 ends; the end is completed using the germline J gene. This chain connects TRBV13-3 to TRBJ1-3; 8 bases match TRBD1. The CDR3 has 14 residues. Looked up from germline, CDR1 is NNHDY and CDR2 is SYVADS. The V gene end was trimmed by 2 bases and the J gene end by 5 bases; junction bases not matched to a gene: 3. The CDR3 protein is CASSERTGRNTLYF. The CDR3 DNA, read in part, is TGTGCCAGCAGTGAGAGGACAGGGAGAAATACG.

This clone appeared many times. All gene names here are mouse names. Read data end 4 residues before the CDR3 end; the end is taken from the germline J gene. The gene calls are TRBV19 and TRBJ2-3; 9 nucleotides align to TRBD2. This CDR3 has 15 residues. The V and J ends lost 6 bases and 0 bases, in that order; junction bases with no gene match: 5. Per germline, CDR1 FNHDT and CDR2 SITEND (reference sequence). The CDR3 bases that were read are TGTGCCAGCACCCACGACTGGGGGAGTGCAGAA. Protein: CASTHDWGSAE. The whole CDR3 reads CASTHDWGSAETLYF.

A word on this clone: These gene names are mouse names. The DNA ends 4 residues before the CDR3 does, and the rest of the CDR3 is filled in from the germline J gene. The chain uses TRBV19 and TRBJ1-4; TRBD1 might be the D (6 bases). V lost 5 bases, J lost 4 bases, and 15 bases lay in between. The germline V gene encodes CDR1 FNHDT and CDR2 SITEND (reference sequence). This CDR3 comprises 15 residues. CDR3 DNA (partial): TGTGCCAGCAGCGAACGGGACAAGAACAACGAA. This translates into CASSERDKNNE. From start to end, the CDR3 is CASSERDKNNERLFF.

This clone has only a few counts. The genes are named according to mouse. The sequence runs out 4 residues before the end of the CDR3; the remainder is reconstructed from the germline J gene. The rearrangement uses TRBV16 and TRBJ2-1, with 9 bases matching TRBD1. CDR3 size: 16 residues. Germline loops: CDR1 SGHSA, CDR2 FRNQAP. The V gene end was trimmed by 1 base and the J gene end by 1 base; junction bases not matched to a gene: 2. The CDR3 DNA, read in part, is TGTGCAAGCAGCTTAGCTGGACAGGGGAACTATGCT. Its protein is CASSLAGQGNYA. The full CDR3 protein is CASSLAGQGNYAEQFF.

This clone has only a few counts. These gene names are mouse names. Read sequence stops 4 residues before the CDR3 end, and the germline J gene provides the missing end. The rearrangement uses TRBV13-3 and TRBJ1-1, with 10 bases that match TRBD1. The CDR3 length is 16 residues. Germline V CDR1 and CDR2: NNHDY, SYVADS. The ends lost 0 bases at V and 2 bases at J; junction bases unmatched: 4. The CDR3 loop is CASSDARTGGNTEVFF. The sequenced CDR3 bases are TGTGCCAGCAGTGATGCACGGACAGGGGGTAACACA.

On this clone itself: Gene names and germline match the mouse. The CDR3 goes on 4 residues after the read ends, and that part is filled in from the germline J gene. The chain uses TRBV17 and TRBJ2-5, with a weak D call TRBD2 (7 bases). The germline gives CDR1 MNHDT, CDR2 YYDKIL. This CDR3 comprises 14 residues. The CDR3 region is CASSPLGGGDTQYF. The sequenced CDR3 bases are TGTGCTAGCAGTCCCTTGGGGGGCGGTGAC.

A word on this clone: The germline and genes are mouse ones. The observed sequence ends 4 residues before the CDR3 terminus, with the missing tail filled in from the germline J gene. The V call is TRBV13-3, the J call TRBJ2-7, with 8 bases lining up with TRBD2. V trimming: 5 bases; J trimming: 1 base; junction bases outside the gene matches: 8. CDR3 size: 15 residues. Germline assignment: CDR1 NNHDY and CDR2 SYVADS. The CDR3 DNA, read in part, is TGTGCCAGCAGAATAGGGGGGGCGAGTTCCTAT. Protein: CASRIGGASSY. The whole CDR3 protein is CASRIGGASSYEQYF.

For this clone: Each gene name is a mouse one. Here the CDR3 reads CTCSAWDNSAETLYF. The sequenced part of the CDR3 DNA is TGCACCTGCAGTGCGTGGGACAATAGTGCAGAA. V and J are TRBV1 and TRBJ2-3; TRBD1 might be the D (6 bases). The CDR3 end lies 4 residues beyond the end of the read and is filled in from the germline J gene. Germline CDR1 is NSQYPW and CDR2 is LRSPGD (reference sequence). With 3 bases removed from V and 0 bases from J, the gap between germline ends came to 10 bases. This CDR3 comprises 15 residues.

As regards this clone: Gene names and germline match the mouse. The CDR3 extends 4 residues past the end of the read, so its final part is completed from the germline J gene. The chain joins TRBV1 to TRBJ1-1; 7 bases fit TRBD1. The germline V gene encodes CDR1 NSQYPW and CDR2 LRSPGD (reference sequence). The CDR3 length is 14 residues. The trim removed 2 bases at V and 3 bases at J, leaving 3 bases unmatched. The CDR3 protein is CTCSATGVDTEVFF. The CDR3 bases that were read are TGCACCTGCAGTGCAACAGGGGTAGACACA.